This is a list of T cell receptor beta chains from one sample in a study of T-cell reconstitution after alpha-beta-depleted transplantation in children. Via MiXCR, TCRdb re-called the PCR reads, giving one row per CDR3 protein. The sample includes around 380,000 distinct CDR3 sequences, about a tenth of them seen just once. The starting material was PBMCs from the stem cell graft donor, obtained from the stem cell graft. The receptors here all came from a human donor who donated a stem cell graft to a child with acute myeloid leukemia. Each CDR3 is given with its conserved first and last residue. D genes are given only for firm matches. The size field is filled for only some rows; it gives once, few, many or a size class.

len: 15; v_gene: TRBV2; abundance: NA; d_gene: NA; j_gene: TRBJ1-5; CDR3nt: TGTGCCAGCAGTGAAGACTCGGCCCGAAATCAGCCCCAGCATTTT; CDR3aa: CASSEDSARNQPQHF
len: 14; v_gene: TRBV4-2; abundance: NA; d_gene: TRBD2; j_gene: TRBJ2-1; CDR3nt: TGTGCCAGCAGCAACCGGGACTACGGCAATGAGCAGTTCTTC; CDR3aa: CASSNRDYGNEQFF
len: 12; v_gene: TRBV15; abundance: many; d_gene: NA; j_gene: TRBJ2-4; CDR3nt: TGTGCCACCAGCAGGATAGGGCACATTCAGTACTTC; CDR3aa: CATSRIGHIQYF
len: 14; v_gene: TRBV6-1; abundance: few; d_gene: TRBD2; j_gene: TRBJ2-1; CDR3nt: TGTGCCAGCAGCGCTAGCGGGGGCCACAATGAGCAGTTCTTC; CDR3aa: CASSASGGHNEQFF
len: 15; v_gene: TRBV6-2/TRBV6-3; abundance: NA; d_gene: TRBD2; j_gene: TRBJ2-7; CDR3nt: TGTGCCAGCAGTTACGGTCTAGCGGAGAGCTACGAGCAGTACTTC; CDR3aa: CASSYGLAESYEQYF
len: 13; v_gene: TRBV5-6; abundance: NA; d_gene: NA; j_gene: TRBJ2-7; CDR3nt: TGTGCCAGCAGCTTGAACGGCGTCTACGAGCAGTACTTC; CDR3aa: CASSLNGVYEQYF
len: 13; v_gene: TRBV5-1; abundance: few; d_gene: NA; j_gene: TRBJ1-5; CDR3nt: TGCGCCAGCAGTATGGACGGGGATCAGCCCCAGCATTTT; CDR3aa: CASSMDGDQPQHF
len: 14; v_gene: TRBV20-1; abundance: many; d_gene: TRBD2; j_gene: TRBJ2-1; CDR3nt: TGCAGTGCTAAAGTACTAGCGGGCTACAATGAGCAGTTCTTC; CDR3aa: CSAKVLAGYNEQFF
len: 14; v_gene: TRBV5-1; abundance: few; d_gene: NA; j_gene: TRBJ2-7; CDR3nt: TGCGCCAGCAGCTTGGGGGACGCCGACTACGAGCAGTACTTC; CDR3aa: CASSLGDADYEQYF
len: 15; v_gene: TRBV5-4; abundance: few; d_gene: TRBD1; j_gene: TRBJ2-2; CDR3nt: TGTGCCAGCAGCTTCAACAGGGGCGCCACCGGGGAGCTGTTTTTT; CDR3aa: CASSFNRGATGELFF
len: 13; v_gene: TRBV20-1; abundance: few; d_gene: TRBD1; j_gene: TRBJ1-5; CDR3nt: TGCAGTGCTTGGGACAGGGGGAATCAGCCCCAGCATTTT; CDR3aa: CSAWDRGNQPQHF
len: 14; v_gene: TRBV10-3; abundance: few; d_gene: TRBD2; j_gene: TRBJ2-4; CDR3nt: TGTGCCACCCAGCGGGAGGGGGTCAAAAACATTCAGTACTTC; CDR3aa: CATQREGVKNIQYF
len: 14; v_gene: TRBV20-1; abundance: NA; d_gene: NA; j_gene: TRBJ2-1; CDR3nt: TGCAGTGCGCCCCCCGGGACCGCATACAATGAGCAGTTCTTC; CDR3aa: CSAPPGTAYNEQFF
len: 16; v_gene: TRBV7-8; abundance: NA; d_gene: TRBD2; j_gene: TRBJ2-7; CDR3nt: TGTGCCAGCAGCCCGACCCGGACTAGCGGGAGCGACGAGCAGTACTTC; CDR3aa: CASSPTRTSGSDEQYF
len: 15; v_gene: TRBV10-3; abundance: many; d_gene: TRBD1; j_gene: TRBJ2-5; CDR3nt: TGTGCCATCAGTGAGACCCTCCAGGGGGCAGAGACCCAGTACTTC; CDR3aa: CAISETLQGAETQYF
len: 13; v_gene: TRBV28; abundance: NA; d_gene: NA; j_gene: TRBJ2-3; CDR3nt: TGTGCCAGCAGTTTCGTCCAGTCAGATACGCAGTATTTT; CDR3aa: CASSFVQSDTQYF
len: 15; v_gene: TRBV27; abundance: NA; d_gene: NA; j_gene: TRBJ1-4; CDR3nt: TGTGCCAGCAGTCCCCCATGGCCCGGGAATGAAAAACTGTTTTTT; CDR3aa: CASSPPWPGNEKLFF
len: 13; v_gene: TRBV5-1; abundance: NA; d_gene: NA; j_gene: TRBJ2-3; CDR3nt: TGCGCCAGCATGAACAGGGGGGGAGATACGCAGTATTTT; CDR3aa: CASMNRGGDTQYF
len: 21; v_gene: TRBV11-2; abundance: many; d_gene: NA; j_gene: TRBJ2-3; CDR3nt: TGTGCCAGCAGCTTAGTTAGCTTCTTTAGTTCTGCGAGAATGGTACCAGATACGCAGTATTTT; CDR3aa: CASSLVSFFSSARMVPDTQYF
len: 15; v_gene: TRBV6-1; abundance: NA; d_gene: TRBD2; j_gene: TRBJ2-1; CDR3nt: TGTGCCAGCAACCCCCTAGCGGGGGGTCAAAATGAGCAGTTCTTC; CDR3aa: CASNPLAGGQNEQFF
len: 18; v_gene: TRBV5-1; abundance: few; d_gene: TRBD2; j_gene: TRBJ2-3; CDR3nt: TGCGCCAGCAGCTACACCGGGACTAGCGTCCGGGCAACAGATACGCAGTATTTT; CDR3aa: CASSYTGTSVRATDTQYF
len: 14; v_gene: TRBV4-1; abundance: few; d_gene: NA; j_gene: TRBJ1-2; CDR3nt: TGCGCCAGCAGCCAAGCTCGGGTTTCCGGAGGCTACACCTTC; CDR3aa: CASSQARVSGGYTF
len: 15; v_gene: TRBV7-2; abundance: few; d_gene: NA; j_gene: TRBJ2-1; CDR3nt: TGTGCCAGCAGCGCACCCGGGACACTAGCTCATGAGCAGTTCTTC; CDR3aa: CASSAPGTLAHEQFF
len: 17; v_gene: TRBV7-9; abundance: many; d_gene: TRBD2; j_gene: TRBJ2-1; CDR3nt: TGTGCCAGCAGCTTCGGACTAGCGGGAGGGGGATTGAAGGAGCAGTTCTTC; CDR3aa: CASSFGLAGGGLKEQFF
len: 16; v_gene: TRBV20-1; abundance: NA; d_gene: TRBD2; j_gene: TRBJ2-1; CDR3nt: TGCAGTGCTAGAGATCCGGTAGCGGGAGATTTATGGGAGCAGTTCTTC; CDR3aa: CSARDPVAGDLWEQFF
len: 14; v_gene: TRBV5-1; abundance: NA; d_gene: TRBD2; j_gene: TRBJ2-4; CDR3nt: TGCGCCAGCAGCTTCGGGGGGATTAAAAACATTCAGTACTTC; CDR3aa: CASSFGGIKNIQYF
len: 16; v_gene: TRBV7-8; abundance: NA; d_gene: NA; j_gene: TRBJ2-1; CDR3nt: TGTGCCAGCAGCCACACCTGGAGTGGGGGATACAATGAGCAGTTCTTC; CDR3aa: CASSHTWSGGYNEQFF
len: 14; v_gene: TRBV20-1; abundance: few; d_gene: TRBD1; j_gene: TRBJ1-1; CDR3nt: TGCAGTGCTAGTAGAGGGGGCGCGGAAACTGAAGCTTTCTTT; CDR3aa: CSASRGGAETEAFF
len: 12; v_gene: TRBV2; abundance: few; d_gene: NA; j_gene: TRBJ1-2; CDR3nt: TGTGCCAGCAGTGAAGTGGAATATGGCTACACCTTC; CDR3aa: CASSEVEYGYTF
len: 20; v_gene: TRBV5-1; abundance: few; d_gene: TRBD2; j_gene: TRBJ2-3; CDR3nt: TGCGCCAGCAGCTTGGACCCCGTGATGACTAGCGGGAGGGCCACAGATACGCAGTATTTT; CDR3aa: CASSLDPVMTSGRATDTQYF
len: 17; v_gene: TRBV28; abundance: few; d_gene: TRBD2; j_gene: TRBJ2-1; CDR3nt: TGTGCCAGCAGTGTCGCCCACGGGCTAGCGGTCTACAATGAGCAGTTCTTC; CDR3aa: CASSVAHGLAVYNEQFF
len: 15; v_gene: TRBV12-3/TRBV12-4; abundance: NA; d_gene: TRBD1; j_gene: TRBJ1-1; CDR3nt: TGTGCCAGCAGCCACCGGACAGGGCTGGAACTGGTAGCTTTCTTT; CDR3aa: CASSHRTGLELVAFF
len: 15; v_gene: TRBV6-1; abundance: NA; d_gene: TRBD1; j_gene: TRBJ2-3; CDR3nt: TGTGCCACCCGGGACAGGGGATGGAGCACAGATACGCAGTATTTT; CDR3aa: CATRDRGWSTDTQYF
len: 15; v_gene: TRBV20-1; abundance: many; d_gene: TRBD1; j_gene: TRBJ2-3; CDR3nt: TGCAGTGCTAGGGGGGGGACAGGGGCGTCAGATACGCAGTATTTT; CDR3aa: CSARGGTGASDTQYF
len: 15; v_gene: TRBV4-2; abundance: many; d_gene: TRBD2; j_gene: TRBJ2-1; CDR3nt: TGTGCCAGCAGCCAAGGCGAAAACCTAGCGGGTGAGCAGTTCTTC; CDR3aa: CASSQGENLAGEQFF
len: 13; v_gene: TRBV5-6; abundance: many; d_gene: NA; j_gene: TRBJ2-1; CDR3nt: TGTGCCAGCAGCTTAGGCCATATCGGAGGGGAGGCCTTC; CDR3aa: CASSLGHIGGEAF
len: 15; v_gene: TRBV6-1; abundance: NA; d_gene: NA; j_gene: TRBJ1-4; CDR3nt: TGTGCCAGCAGCCGCAACAGGCACGGCGGTGAAAAACTGTTTTTT; CDR3aa: CASSRNRHGGEKLFF
len: 15; v_gene: TRBV30; abundance: NA; d_gene: NA; j_gene: TRBJ2-3; CDR3nt: TGTGCCTGGACGACCGGGACAACCAGCACAGATACGCAGTATTTT; CDR3aa: CAWTTGTTSTDTQYF
len: 17; v_gene: TRBV7-2; abundance: few; d_gene: TRBD1; j_gene: TRBJ1-1; CDR3nt: TGTGCCAGCAGCTTACGTGCTCCCGGGACAGGGCACACTGAAGCTTTCTTT; CDR3aa: CASSLRAPGTGHTEAFF
len: 13; v_gene: TRBV5-1; abundance: few; d_gene: NA; j_gene: TRBJ2-7; CDR3nt: TGCGCCAGCAGCTTCAGGGAAAACTACGAGCAGTACTTC; CDR3aa: CASSFRENYEQYF
len: 14; v_gene: TRBV20-1; abundance: few; d_gene: TRBD2; j_gene: TRBJ2-4; CDR3nt: TGCAGTGCTAGTTTCATAGCGGGAGACGGCATTCAGTACTTC; CDR3aa: CSASFIAGDGIQYF
len: 13; v_gene: TRBV18; abundance: few; d_gene: NA; j_gene: TRBJ2-1; CDR3nt: TGTGCCAGCTCATATATGGTGCCCCAAGGGCAGTTCTTC; CDR3aa: CASSYMVPQGQFF
len: 17; v_gene: TRBV6-1; abundance: NA; d_gene: NA; j_gene: TRBJ1-5; CDR3nt: TGTGCCAGCAGCCATACAGGGCCCCGGGGGGGCAATCAGCCCCAGCATTTT; CDR3aa: CASSHTGPRGGNQPQHF
len: 13; v_gene: TRBV5-1; abundance: few; d_gene: NA; j_gene: TRBJ2-7; CDR3nt: TGCGCCAGCAGCGCCCAACAGGGCTACGAGCAGTACTTC; CDR3aa: CASSAQQGYEQYF
len: 15; v_gene: TRBV7-2; abundance: few; d_gene: NA; j_gene: TRBJ2-2; CDR3nt: TGTGCCAGCAGCCCCGATTTTTCGGACACCGGGGAGCTGTTTTTT; CDR3aa: CASSPDFSDTGELFF
len: 21; v_gene: TRBV25-1; abundance: NA; d_gene: TRBD2; j_gene: TRBJ2-1; CDR3nt: TGTGCCAGCAGTGAATCCGCCGTCGCGGGAGGGCCTTCTATCTCCTACAATGAGCAGTTCTTC; CDR3aa: CASSESAVAGGPSISYNEQFF
len: 14; v_gene: TRBV12-3/TRBV12-4; abundance: NA; d_gene: NA; j_gene: TRBJ2-3; CDR3nt: TGTGCCAGCACCAAGGAGACCGCCACAGATACGCAGTATTTT; CDR3aa: CASTKETATDTQYF
len: 16; v_gene: TRBV6-1; abundance: few; d_gene: TRBD1; j_gene: TRBJ1-2; CDR3nt: TGTGCCAGCAATGCCGCCGGGACAGGGCTGAACTATGGCTACACCTTC; CDR3aa: CASNAAGTGLNYGYTF
len: 17; v_gene: TRBV4-1; abundance: many; d_gene: TRBD2; j_gene: TRBJ2-2; CDR3nt: TGCGCCAGCAGCCGCATCGCTAGGACTAGCGGAACCGGGGAGCTGTTTTTT; CDR3aa: CASSRIARTSGTGELFF
len: 12; v_gene: TRBV12-3/TRBV12-4; abundance: NA; d_gene: NA; j_gene: TRBJ1-1; CDR3nt: TGTGCCAGCACCCTGGGGGGGCCTGAAGCTTTCTTT; CDR3aa: CASTLGGPEAFF
len: 17; v_gene: TRBV5-1; abundance: many; d_gene: NA; j_gene: TRBJ2-3; CDR3nt: TGCGCCAGCAGCTTGGCCCCGGCGGGACAGAGCACAGATACGCAGTATTTT; CDR3aa: CASSLAPAGQSTDTQYF
len: 13; v_gene: TRBV5-1; abundance: few; d_gene: NA; j_gene: TRBJ1-1; CDR3nt: TGCGCCAGCAGCTTGGGCCCCGTCGGGGGAGCTTTCTTT; CDR3aa: CASSLGPVGGAFF